This entry features one T cell receptor (beta chain) sequence. Its antigen is unidentified. This entry is derived from a study of regulatory and conventional T cells in RAG deficiency. V was trimmed by 1 base and J by 0 bases, leaving 10 bases between them. This CDR3 spans 16 amino acids. Germline V CDR1 and CDR2: MGHDK, SYGVNS. Blood CD4+ CD25-low CD127-high conventional T cells supplied the genomic DNA template. Study findings and constraints: Shannon entropy was markedly lower and Simpson indices higher in RAG-deficient patients than control T-cell subsets. Omenn patients showed >85% Treg-Tconv overlap and shorter CDR3 lengths.

Profiling relied on immunoSEQ multiplex PCR, and the TCRdb table lists in-frame clones only, not all of them. Of tens of thousands of clones listed, around 92% were seen once; the top ten hold roughly 0.76%. This sample was also put to use in a study of regulatory T cells. That publication notes: The PCR used 52 TRBV and 13 TRBJ primers.

The sample comprised CD4+ T cells sorted from blood. The chain couples TRBV25-1 to TRBJ2-4; the D gene is possibly TRBD1 (5 bases). The TCR comes from a human donor in good health. CDR3 residues: CASSELGRGAKNIQYF. CDR3 bases: TGTGCCAGCAGTGAATTGGGGCGAGGAGCCAAAAACATTCAGTACTTC.